This section outlines one T cell receptor (beta chain) sequence together with its context. Its antigen is unknown. The sample holds no much larger clone one base away, and base qualities are not on file. Based on the germline V gene, the CDR1 and CDR2 sequences are SGHRS and YFSETQ. Its CDR3 holds 17 amino acids, cysteine through phenylalanine. Only CDR3 DNA remains: 51 bases, in frame from the first base. At the junction V is shortened by 0 bases and J by 2 bases; bases outside the gene matches: 7. The Quick-DNA Microprep Kit was used to extract genomic DNA from the sorted cells. Amplification of TCRbeta DNA was done with the immunoSEQ hsTCRbeta kit, following the protocol from the manufacturer. TCRbeta libraries were sequenced on an Illumina MiSeq instrument. Per the authors' processing: After out-of-frame sequences were removed, 2 million to 2.5 million distinct TCRbeta sequences remained, averaging approximately 68,000 per individual. Each individual was scored according to the count of 164 previously reported CMV-associated TCRbeta sequences and the total productive distinct TCRbeta count. A beta-binomial model was reimplemented in Python, and scikit-learn random forests with default parameters were trained on data from the US cohort. On the Belgian cohort, classifier performance was reported as the median AUC, along with percentile confidence intervals, across 10,000 bootstrap iterations. This immuneACCESS table, as held by TCRdb, lists in-frame sequences with V and J called but not all clones. Of the missing ones, under half trace to an unresolved V gene in checked studies; the others have no known cause. V and J calls and clone size are given by that table; D and trimming were obtained from the DNA. For this sample the table gives around 45,000 clones, of which around four fifths were detected only once. Of the sample, roughly 1.2% falls within the top ten clones.

This entry comes from a study of memory CD4+ T cells and cytomegalovirus serostatus (dated by TCRdb to between 2017 and 2020). A note on the overall study: The cohort included 35 or so healthy adults from Belgium, of whom 9 were CMV seropositive and about 24 were CMV seronegative. CD4+ memory TCRbeta repertoires of a Belgian cohort with known cytomegalovirus serostatus were sequenced in order to replicate a published TCR-based CMV serostatus classifier. The paper's findings and limits, for the study overall: The results were interpreted as suggesting that the CMV-associated TCR signature is largely present in the CD4+ memory repertoire. The original-framework classifier achieved a median bootstrapped AUC of approximately 0.94 with a 95% CI of 0.76-1.00 on the Belgian cohort. CMV serostatus prediction reached a median bootstrapped AUC of about 0.94 with the original framework and over 0.8 with a US-trained random forest. Only CD4+CD45RO+ memory cells were sequenced, in contrast to the original study, in which naive and memory CD4+ and CD8+ populations were covered. Of roughly 170 previously reported CMV-associated TCRbeta sequences, approximately 64 appeared in the CD4+ memory repertoires, each in one to five individuals.

A FACSAria II was used to sort memory CD4+ T cells, defined as single viable CD3+CD4+CD8-CD45RO+ cells. CMV serostatus was determined with a Roche Elecsys assay detecting serum IgG against CMV pp150, pp28, p38 and p52. After thawing, total CD4+ T cells were enriched by positive selection with CD4 magnetic microbeads. The samples came from a separate study whose specific focus was interrogating the CD4+ T cell memory repertoire. Peripheral blood mononuclear cells were isolated and cryopreserved following standard operating procedures; serum was stored at -80 °C. Staining used CD3-PerCP (BW264/56), CD4-APC (RPA-T4), CD45RO-PE (UCHT1) and CD8-Pacific Orange (3B5) antibodies, with Sytox blue excluding non-viable cells.

The sequence was obtained from an adult in good health and CMV-seropositive. The receptor chain draws on TRBV5-1 and TRBJ1-3; 8 central bases correspond to TRBD1. The specimen sequenced was memory CD4+ T cells from blood. The DNA sequence follows: TGCGCCAGCAGCTTGGTCTCGCAGGGGGCTACTGGAAACACCATATATTTT. This gives the protein CASSLVSQGATGNTIYF.